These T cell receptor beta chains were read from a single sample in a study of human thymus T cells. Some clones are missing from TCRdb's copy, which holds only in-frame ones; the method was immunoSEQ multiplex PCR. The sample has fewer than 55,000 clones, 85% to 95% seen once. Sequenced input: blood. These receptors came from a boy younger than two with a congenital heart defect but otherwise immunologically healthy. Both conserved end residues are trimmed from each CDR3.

CDR3 protein: ASSLALGLAYEQF; CDR3 length: 13; J gene: TRBJ2-1; V gene: TRBV5-1
CDR3 protein: ASSLHDSYYGYT; CDR3 length: 12; J gene: TRBJ1-2; V gene: TRBV14
CDR3 protein: ASSVAGRGTQETQY; CDR3 length: 14; J gene: TRBJ2-5; V gene: TRBV9
CDR3 protein: ASSRSGGVGETQY; CDR3 length: 13; J gene: TRBJ2-5; V gene: TRBV5-1
CDR3 protein: ASRDNEQF; CDR3 length: 8; J gene: TRBJ2-1; V gene: TRBV5-5
CDR3 protein: ASSERKGDQPQH; CDR3 length: 12; J gene: TRBJ1-5; V gene: TRBV6-1
CDR3 protein: ASSPTGIVYYGYT; CDR3 length: 13; J gene: TRBJ1-2; V gene: TRBV9
CDR3 protein: ASSLAGSTDTQY; CDR3 length: 12; J gene: TRBJ2-3; V gene: TRBV7-2
CDR3 protein: ASSGTTSTDTQY; CDR3 length: 12; J gene: TRBJ2-3; V gene: TRBV9
CDR3 protein: ASSRGFTDTQY; CDR3 length: 11; J gene: TRBJ2-3; V gene: TRBV9
CDR3 protein: ASRVTAGNEQF; CDR3 length: 11; J gene: TRBJ2-1; V gene: TRBV6-5
CDR3 protein: ASSLVGLNSPLH; CDR3 length: 12; J gene: TRBJ1-6; V gene: TRBV7-9
CDR3 protein: ASSSGDLGQETQY; CDR3 length: 13; J gene: TRBJ2-5; V gene: TRBV5-1
CDR3 protein: ASSLTSGGADTQY; CDR3 length: 13; J gene: TRBJ2-3; V gene: TRBV7-7
CDR3 protein: ASSLQGFNEKLF; CDR3 length: 12; J gene: TRBJ1-4; V gene: TRBV27
CDR3 protein: ASSWNRAPGETQY; CDR3 length: 13; J gene: TRBJ2-5; V gene: TRBV6-1
CDR3 protein: ASSQDLRRGGSPLH; CDR3 length: 14; J gene: TRBJ1-6; V gene: TRBV4-3
CDR3 protein: ASSQAGGAGTDTQY; CDR3 length: 14; J gene: TRBJ2-3; V gene: TRBV4-2
CDR3 protein: ASSFPGQGIYEQY; CDR3 length: 13; J gene: TRBJ2-7; V gene: TRBV7-2
CDR3 protein: ASSSGTATYYEQY; CDR3 length: 13; J gene: TRBJ2-7; V gene: TRBV28
CDR3 protein: ASSLQPRDSYEQY; CDR3 length: 13; J gene: TRBJ2-7; V gene: TRBV5-1
CDR3 protein: ASSLGLAGGTDTQY; CDR3 length: 14; J gene: TRBJ2-3; V gene: TRBV5-4